These 32 T cell receptor beta chains were sequenced from one sample in a study of early T cells in non-severe SARS-CoV-2 infection (dated by TCRdb to the early 2020s). Library method: 5' RACE. The listed sequencing device is NextSeq 500. Through fastp at Q25 and MiXCR, TCRdb rebuilt clones from the public reads, retaining in-frame beta chains. Each CDR3 protein appears once, grouped with its most common genes and DNA. This sample is represented by under 80,000 distinct CDR3 sequences; around 10% of them were singletons. 3.8% of the sample belongs to the ten largest clones. Sequencing was performed on whole blood. The receptor set was obtained from an adult who was a healthcare worker with PCR-confirmed SARS-CoV-2 infection or an uninfected control (not recorded which).

At least ten counts were recorded for this clonotype. The chain combines TRBV11-2 with TRBJ2-1; a possible D gene is TRBD1 (5 bases). Deletions cut 3 bases from V and 10 bases from J, with 10 bases between. CDR3 length equals 12 residues. Germline V CDR1 and CDR2: SGHAT, FQNNGV. CDR3 DNA sequence: TGTGCCAGCAGCTTCAGGGCCCTAGAGCAGTTCTTC. Translated, it gives CASSFRALEQFF.

This clonotype has a count of ten or more. This chain connects TRBV19 to TRBJ1-2, with TRBD1 as a possible D gene (5 bases). V lost 8 bases and J 3 bases, leaving 10 bases between the germline ends. The V gene's germline CDR1 is LNHDA and CDR2 SQIVND (reference sequence). The CDR3 length is 12 residues. In DNA, the CDR3 is TGTGCCAGTCGGGACGGTTACTATGGCTACACCTTC. Translation: CASRDGYYGYTF.

In nucleotides, the CDR3 is TGCGCCAGCAGCCAAGATCAGGGTGCAACTAATGAAAAACTGTTTTTT. The encoded protein is CASSQDQGATNEKLFF. The chain employs TRBV4-1 and TRBJ1-4; tentative D call: TRBD1 (5 bases). The germline V gene has CDR1 MGHRA and CDR2 YSYEKL. V was trimmed by 0 bases and J by 0 bases, leaving 8 bases between them. The CDR3 is 16 residues long.

This clonotype was seen a single time. V usage is TRBV28 and J usage is TRBJ2-3; D gene uncertain. V was pared by 3 bases and J by 12 bases, with 13 bases between. The CDR3 contains 12 residues. CDR1 is MDHEN, CDR2 SYDVKM, per germline. DNA of the CDR3: TGTGCCAGCAGTTTCTATGGCGGCATACAGTATTTT. It translates to CASSFYGGIQYF. Looking up the rest from reference TRBV28 and TRBJ2-3 gives the full variable domain: DVKVTQSSRYLVKRTGEKVFLECVQDMDHENMFWYRQDPGLGLRLIYFSYDVKMKEKGDIPEGYSVSREKKERFSLILESASTNQTSMYLCASSFYGGIQYFGPGTRLTVL.

This clonotype has ten or more counts. V gene TRBV3-1 combines with J gene TRBJ2-5; 13 bases line up with TRBD2. With V trimmed by 4 bases and J by 4 bases, 6 bases remained unmatched. Germline-derived CDR1 and CDR2 are LGHDT and YNNKEL (reference sequence). This CDR3 spans 16 amino acids. The CDR3, as DNA: TGTGCCAGCAGCCGCGGACTAGCGGGAGACCGAGAGACCCAGTACTTC. Its translation is CASSRGLAGDRETQYF.

For the CDR3, the DNA is TGTGCCAGCAGCTGGACAGTAAACACTGAAGCTTTCTTT. The encoded protein is CASSWTVNTEAFF. The chain couples TRBV11-3 to TRBJ1-1, with a possible D match to TRBD1 (6 bases). V gave up 4 bases and J gave up 2 bases, with 8 bases separating them. Germline CDR1 is SGHNT and CDR2 is YENEEA. This CDR3 region has 13 residues.

This clonotype appeared many times. The rearrangement joins TRBV20-1 to TRBJ2-4, with D perhaps matching TRBD2 (6 bases). This CDR3 comprises 14 residues. The V and J ends lost 6 bases and 0 bases respectively, with 12 bases between them. Per the germline V gene, CDR1 is DFQATT and CDR2 is SNEGSKA (reference sequence). The DNA of the CDR3 is TGCAGTGCCCAGATGGGACTAGCCAAAAACATTCAGTACTTC. Amino acids: CSAQMGLAKNIQYF.

The chain is built from TRBV2 and TRBJ2-1; 9 nucleotides match TRBD2. V gave up 6 bases and J gave up 7 bases; unmatched junction bases: 7. The germline V gene encodes CDR1 SNHLY and CDR2 FYNNEI. There are 14 residues in the CDR3. CDR3 sequence: CASSRLADGNEQFF. The CDR3 coding sequence is TGTGCCAGCAGCCGACTAGCGGATGGGAATGAGCAGTTCTTC. Full variable domain (remainder filled in from reference TRBV2 and TRBJ2-1): EPEVTQTPSHQVTQMGQEVILRCVPISNHLYFYWYRQILGQKVEFLVSFYNNEISEKSEIFDDQFSVERPDGSNFTLKIRSTKLEDSAMYFCASSRLADGNEQFFGPGTRLTVL.

Many counts were recorded for this clonotype. The V and J genes are TRBV27 and TRBJ2-6; D remains unclear. The V and J ends lost 8 bases and 0 bases respectively, with 11 bases between them. Per germline, CDR1 MNHEY and CDR2 SMNVEV (reference sequence). The CDR3 is 15 amino acids. The DNA for the CDR3 is TGTGCCAGCGGATACACAAACTCTGGGGCCAACGTCCTGACTTTC. Translation gives CASGYTNSGANVLTF.

In this sample, this clonotype turned up many times. The V and J genes are TRBV9 and TRBJ2-2; TRBD1 or TRBD2 may be the D gene (5 bases each). The CDR3 covers 15 residues. Germline CDR1 is SGDLS and CDR2 is YYNGEE. The ends were cut back, 4 bases at V and 1 base at J, with 11 bases in the middle. DNA for the CDR3: TGTGCCAGCAGCTTTGGGACGGTGAACACCGGGGAGCTGTTTTTT. Amino acids: CASSFGTVNTGELFF.

This clonotype was recorded once. The gene calls are TRBV7-2 and TRBJ1-4, with 7 bases aligning to TRBD1. Germline CDR1 is SGHTA and CDR2 is FQGNSA. The V gene end was trimmed by 6 bases and the J gene end by 8 bases; junction bases not matched to a gene: 6. CDR3 length equals 13 residues. The DNA for the CDR3 is TGTGCCAGCAGTAGACAGGGTGGGGAAAAACTGTTTTTT. It is translated as CASSRQGGEKLFF.

This clonotype was seen at least ten times. The chain has TRBV19 and TRBJ2-6; D not certain. This CDR3 has 18 residues. With 3 bases removed from V and 3 bases from J, the gap between germline ends came to 18 bases. The germline V gene has CDR1 LNHDA and CDR2 SQIVND (reference sequence). DNA for the CDR3: TGTGCCAGTAGTATTTGGGTATCAGCCTTTGGTGGGGCCAACGTCCTGACTTTC. This sequence encodes CASSIWVSAFGGANVLTF.

The V and J genes are TRBV20-1 and TRBJ1-3; TRBD1 agrees at 7 bases. Losses at the gene ends were 7 bases for V and 5 bases for J; bases not matched to a gene: 11. Germline loops: CDR1 DFQATT, CDR2 SNEGSKA (reference sequence). The CDR3 is 14 amino acids. In nucleotides, the CDR3 is TGCAGTGTCAGGGGCAGGGGGTTTAGAAACACCATATATTTT. Protein sequence: CSVRGRGFRNTIYF.

This clonotype was counted once. Germline and junction disagree at one end, which may indicate a read error. This chain joins TRBV11-2 and TRBJ2-3, with 10 bases identical to TRBD2. The CDR3 length is 16 residues. Germline CDR1 reads SGHAT; CDR2 reads FQNNGV. CDR3 loop: CASSWLAGEGTDMQYF. The CDR3 DNA sequence: TGTGCCAGCAGCTGGCTAGCGGGAGAGGGAACAGATATGCAGTATTTT.

This clonotype appeared many times. The V call is TRBV10-2, the J call TRBJ1-2; the D is unclear. The CDR3 extends over 15 amino acids. Trimming shortened V by 3 bases and J by 2 bases, and 13 bases separated the two germline ends. The V gene's germline CDR1 is WSHSY and CDR2 SAAADI. The CDR3 bases are TGCGCCAGCAGTGATCGCAGTGCTATCAACTATGGCTACACCTTC. It codes for CASSDRSAINYGYTF.

Ten or more counts support this clonotype. The chain is built from TRBV27 and TRBJ1-3, with D unresolved. V was trimmed by 7 bases and J by 0 bases, leaving 13 bases between them. Germline V gene sequence: CDR1 MNHEY, CDR2 SMNVEV (reference sequence). This CDR3 comprises 15 residues. DNA of the CDR3: TGTGCCAGCAAAACGGACGGAGACTCTGGAAACACCATATATTTT. As protein: CASKTDGDSGNTIYF.

The rearrangement uses TRBV20-1 and TRBJ2-3; no definite D call. Germline V gene lookup returns CDR1 DFQATT and CDR2 SNEGSKA (reference sequence). This CDR3 comprises 11 residues. Trimming removed 2 bases at V and 6 bases at J, with 6 bases between. The CDR3 DNA sequence: TGCAGTGCTAGACGGTTGGATACGCAGTATTTT. It translates to CSARRLDTQYF.

This clonotype appeared many times. This chain uses TRBV5-1 with TRBJ2-3; 14 positions match TRBD2. The CDR3 contains 18 residues. Looked up from germline, CDR1 is SGHRS and CDR2 is YFSETQ. Germline trimming cut 3 bases from V and 5 bases from J; bases unmatched to any gene: 11. The DNA for the CDR3 is TGCGCCAGCAGCTCCGCGGGACTAGCGGGAGCTGCCGGAGATACGCAGTATTTT. It yields the protein CASSSAGLAGAAGDTQYF.

This clonotype was seen repeatedly, ten times or more. This chain joins TRBV29-1 and TRBJ2-1; TRBD1 agrees at 10 bases. With 6 bases clipped from V and 6 bases from J, the junction kept 8 bases outside the gene matches. Germline assignment: CDR1 SQVTM and CDR2 ANQGSEA. CDR3 length: 14 amino acids. The CDR3, as DNA: TGCAGCGTGAACGACAGGGGGCGGAGCAATGAGCAGTTCTTC. It codes for CSVNDRGRSNEQFF.

The chain couples TRBV9 to TRBJ2-3; D gene ambiguous. Germline lookup yields CDR1 SGDLS and CDR2 YYNGEE. This CDR3 is 12 amino acids long. The ends were cut back, 4 bases at V and 3 bases at J, with 6 bases in the middle. CDR3 region: CASSRATDTQYF. CDR3 nucleotides: TGTGCCAGCAGCCGAGCTACAGATACGCAGTATTTT.

This clonotype was observed at least ten times. CDR3 sequence: CASRKTGGGFNNEQFF. DNA of the CDR3: TGTGCCAGCAGAAAAACAGGGGGCGGGTTCAACAATGAGCAGTTCTTC. The rearrangement joins TRBV12-3 or TRBV12-4 to TRBJ2-1; TRBD1 matches at 9 bases. J lost 5 bases, V lost 6 bases, and 11 bases had no gene match. The CDR3 length is 16 residues.

This clonotype was observed a handful of times. The chain uses TRBV30 and TRBJ1-1; D unresolved. CDR1 and CDR2 from the germline V gene are GTSNPN and SVGIG (reference sequence). The V and J ends lost 1 base and 11 bases respectively, with 20 bases between them. There are 14 residues in the CDR3. CDR3 nucleotides: TGTGCCTGGAGTGATGGAAACGGATTTAGCCGGGCTTTCTTT. Residues: CAWSDGNGFSRAFF.

Remarks on this clonotype: A much bigger clone sits one base away, suggesting this may be a read error. The chain uses TRBV7-9 and TRBJ2-3; D is unresolved. Per germline, CDR1 SEHNR and CDR2 FQNEAQ (reference sequence). CDR3 length equals 15 residues. V was cut by 4 bases and J by 3 bases, with 14 bases left in between. CDR3 region: CASSWTEMVTDTQYF. The CDR3 DNA reads as TGTGCCAGCAGCTGGACGGAAATGGTGACAGATACGCAGTATTTT.

The chain is built from TRBV7-9 and TRBJ2-7; maybe TRBD2 (6 bases). The length of the CDR3 is 12 residues. V was shortened by 5 bases and J by 5 bases, with 10 bases between the two germline ends. CDR1 and CDR2 (germline): SEHNR, FQNEAQ (reference sequence). The CDR3 nucleotides are TGTGCCAGCAGCCCGGGACTTAACGAGCAGTACTTC. It yields the protein CASSPGLNEQYF.

The sample holds many counts of this clonotype. This chain links TRBV7-9 with TRBJ1-2, with TRBD1 as a possible D gene (6 bases). This CDR3 is built from 14 residues. Germline CDR1 and CDR2: SEHNR and FQNEAQ (reference sequence). V was pared by 0 bases and J by 4 bases, with 9 bases between. The CDR3 reads CASSLAGTTYGYTF. CDR3 bases: TGTGCCAGCAGCTTAGCAGGGACAACCTATGGCTACACCTTC.

This clonotype was seen a handful of times. This chain joins TRBV29-1 and TRBJ2-1; 7 bases fit TRBD1. Looked up from germline, CDR1 is SQVTM and CDR2 is ANQGSEA. J was trimmed by 7 bases and V by 7 bases; bases with no gene match: 10. The CDR3 is 13 amino acids. The CDR3 DNA sequence: TGCAGCGCGCAAACTTACAGGGGAAATGAGCAGTTCTTC. This translates into CSAQTYRGNEQFF.

This clonotype appeared many times. V and J are TRBV6-1 and TRBJ2-1, with 7 bases matching TRBD2. V was pared by 0 bases and J by 7 bases, with 12 bases of the junction left unmatched. The CDR3 contains 17 residues. Germline values: CDR1 MNHNS, CDR2 SASEGT. The CDR3 protein is CASSEAAFLAGRNEQFF. CDR3 in DNA: TGTGCCAGCAGTGAAGCCGCATTCTTAGCGGGTAGAAATGAGCAGTTCTTC.

Many counts were recorded for this clonotype. The genes are TRBV6-2 or TRBV6-3 and TRBJ1-2, with D perhaps matching TRBD1 (5 bases). The CDR3 consists of 15 residues. The V gene lost 7 bases and the J gene lost 8 bases, with 23 bases spanning the gap. The germline V gene has CDR1 MNHEY and CDR2 SVGEGT. CDR3 nucleotides: TGTGCCAGCACCCTCTCGTTCCGGGGGACCGACGGCTACACCTTC. Translating gives CASTLSFRGTDGYTF.

This clonotype appeared many times. One end of the junction is discordant with germline, which a read error may explain. The J gene is TRBJ1-6, the V gene TRBV3-1; possibly TRBD1 for D (6 bases). CDR1 LGHDT and CDR2 YNNKEL come from the germline V gene (reference sequence). The CDR3 contains 12 residues. The CDR3 nucleotides are TGTGCCAGCAGCCAAGCGGGGGGCCCACTCTGCTTT. Its protein is CASSQAGGPLCF.

The chain employs TRBV5-6 and TRBJ2-7; D not certain. The ends were cut back, 1 base at V and 3 bases at J, with 5 bases in the middle. CDR3 length: 12 amino acids. CDR1 and CDR2 (germline): SGHDT, YYEEEE. The CDR3 here is CASSLSVYEQYF. DNA for the CDR3: TGTGCCAGCAGCTTGTCGGTCTACGAGCAGTACTTC.

This clonotype occurred many times. The gene calls are TRBV5-1 and TRBJ2-2, with 11 nucleotides matching TRBD2. Trimming removed 6 bases from V and 5 bases from J; junction bases left unmatched: 6. CDR1 and CDR2 from the germline V gene are SGHRS and YFSETQ. The CDR3 contains 15 residues. The CDR3 DNA is TGCGCCAGCACCCGACTAGCGGGACAGACCGGGGAGCTGTTTTTT. Amino acid sequence: CASTRLAGQTGELFF.

As to this clonotype: This may arise from a read error, as a much more abundant clone is one base away. The V call is TRBV12-5, the J call TRBJ1-1; possible D gene TRBD1, 5 bases. Germline CDR1 and CDR2: LGHNT and FRNRAP. The CDR3 covers 16 residues. The CDR3 sequence is CDSGRWTWAMNTEAFF. The CDR3 bases are TGTGATAGTGGGCGATGGACATGGGCCATGAACACTGAAGCTTTCTTT.